This is a list of T cell receptor beta chains from one sample in a study of shared clonotypes between healthy human individuals. Only in-frame clones appear in the TCRdb table, and some are missing; sequencing was by immunoSEQ multiplex PCR. The sample records about 2 million clones, 90% to 95% being singletons. Sequencing input: naive CD4+ T cells sorted from blood. The receptors come from a man aged 18 to 30 in good health. Both conserved end residues are part of each CDR3. The D gene is left open where the match is weak. Part of the rows lack a size; the others show once, few, many or a class for expanded clones.

cdr3_nt cdr3_aa j_call clone_size v_call d_call
TGTGCCAGCAGCACGGGACAAGGTACCTACGAGCAGTACTTC CASSTGQGTYEQYF TRBJ2-7 few TRBV5-8 -
TGTGCCAGCACCTCGACAGGGGGCGAAAACACCATATATTTT CASTSTGGENTIYF TRBJ1-3 few TRBV11-2 TRBD1
TGTGCCAGCAGCTTGGGGGGACAGGGTGAAGAGACCCAGTACTTC CASSLGGQGEETQYF TRBJ2-5 - TRBV5-4 TRBD1
TGTGCCAGCAGCTTGGCCTTCCGTGGGCAGGGCACAGATACGCAGTATTTT CASSLAFRGQGTDTQYF TRBJ2-3 - TRBV5-4 -
TGCGCCAGCAGCCAAGGGGCCAAAAACATTCAGTACTTC CASSQGAKNIQYF TRBJ2-4 - TRBV4-1 -
TGTGCCAGCAGTGAAGCGGGGCTGGGGGGGCCCGAGCAGTACTTC CASSEAGLGGPEQYF TRBJ2-7 once TRBV2 -
TGTGCCAGCAGCTTGCGAGGGACACTAAATCAGCCCCAGCATTTT CASSLRGTLNQPQHF TRBJ1-5 - TRBV5-6 -
TGCGCCAGCAGCCAAGATCTCAGGGGCTCGACCAAAAACATTCAGTACTTC CASSQDLRGSTKNIQYF TRBJ2-4 - TRBV4-3 -
TGTGCCAGCAGTTTATCGAGTATTCGCACAGGTCGTCAATCGCTCTCTGGAAACACCATATATTTT CASSLSSIRTGRQSLSGNTIYF TRBJ1-3 - TRBV27 -
TGTGCCAGCAGGACAGGGAACAATTCACCCCTCCACTTT CASRTGNNSPLHF TRBJ1-6 - TRBV2 TRBD1
TGTGCCAGCAGCTTTAGCGGGAGGGCCAAAAACATTCAGTACTTC CASSFSGRAKNIQYF TRBJ2-4 - TRBV11-2 TRBD2
TGCAGTGCTAGTCTTAAGGATACGCAGTATTTT CSASLKDTQYF TRBJ2-3 - TRBV20-1 -
TGTGCCAGCAGCTTAGGGAGTATCTCCTACGAGCAGTACTTC CASSLGSISYEQYF TRBJ2-7 - TRBV7-2 -
TGTGCCAGCAGTTTAGCGGGGCTCTACGAGCAGTACTTC CASSLAGLYEQYF TRBJ2-7 - TRBV28 -
TGTGCCAGCAGAACCGGGACTAGCGGCCTAAAAGAGCAGTACTTC CASRTGTSGLKEQYF TRBJ2-7 - TRBV27 TRBD2
TGTGCCAGCAGTTACTCATCCAGGGTCGGCAATTCACCCCTCCACTTT CASSYSSRVGNSPLHF TRBJ1-6 - TRBV6-5 -
TGCGCCAGCAGCTTGGTGGGCAGCAACTATGGCTACACCTTC CASSLVGSNYGYTF TRBJ1-2 - TRBV5-1 -
TGCGCCAGCAGCTTGGACGGGACGGCCAATCAGCCCCAGCATTTT CASSLDGTANQPQHF TRBJ1-5 - TRBV5-1 -
TGTGCCGGGGGGAATGAGCAGTTCTTC CAGGNEQFF TRBJ2-1 - TRBV27 -
TGTGCCAGCGCGCCTTACTCCGGGACTTTTGAGACCCAGTACTTC CASAPYSGTFETQYF TRBJ2-5 - TRBV9 -
TGCGCCAGCAGCTCGGGGACAGTAGTACAAGAGACCCAGTACTTC CASSSGTVVQETQYF TRBJ2-5 once TRBV5-1 TRBD1
TGCAGTGCCATAACAGGGGCTCGCTACACCTTC CSAITGARYTF TRBJ1-2 - TRBV20-1 TRBD1
TGTGCCTGGGCCCTTGGGGGGACAGGGAAGTACGAGCAGTACTTC CAWALGGTGKYEQYF TRBJ2-7 few TRBV30 TRBD1
TGTGCCAGCAGCAGAGGGGGCCTCTCAGCCGAGCAGTACTTC CASSRGGLSAEQYF TRBJ2-7 once TRBV11-3 TRBD1
TGCGCCAGCAGCCCCGGATTACAGGGGGCTGGCTATGGCTACACCTTC CASSPGLQGAGYGYTF TRBJ1-2 - TRBV5-1 TRBD1
TGCGCCAGCAGCCAAGAGGGCGGAAACGGTAATTCACCCCTCCACTTT CASSQEGGNGNSPLHF TRBJ1-6 few TRBV4-1 -
TGTGCCAGCAGTCAGAGTCCCAATGAGCAGTTCTTC CASSQSPNEQFF TRBJ2-1 - TRBV28 -
TGTGCCAGCAGTGAAGAGGGTGGCCGGTATAATTCACCCCTCCACTTT CASSEEGGRYNSPLHF TRBJ1-6 - TRBV6-1 -
TGCGCCAGCAGCCAAGATACGGAGCGGGGGGGGCGGGAGACCCAGTACTTC CASSQDTERGGRETQYF TRBJ2-5 once TRBV4-3 TRBD2
TGTGCTAGCAGCTTAGGATCGGGGGCGTCCTACGAGCAGTACTTC CASSLGSGASYEQYF TRBJ2-7 - TRBV7-7 -
TGCGCCAGCAGCCAACTCGCGGGGGACGGAAGAGAGCAGTTCTTC CASSQLAGDGREQFF TRBJ2-1 - TRBV4-1 TRBD2
TGTGCCATCAGTCCACAGGGGGCGGGGACTGAAGCTTTCTTT CAISPQGAGTEAFF TRBJ1-1 - TRBV10-3 TRBD1
TGTGCCAGCAGCGTAGAGGTTGGGAACTACGAGCAGTACTTC CASSVEVGNYEQYF TRBJ2-7 - TRBV9 -
TGTGCCAGCAGTGCAGTAAGCAATTCACCCCTCCACTTT CASSAVSNSPLHF TRBJ1-6 - TRBV27 -
TGTGCCAGCAGCTTCCTACAGGGAAACACTGAAGCTTTCTTT CASSFLQGNTEAFF TRBJ1-1 - TRBV11-2 -
TGTGCCAGCAGTTATGACAGTATGAACACTGAAGCTTTCTTT CASSYDSMNTEAFF TRBJ1-1 - TRBV6-5 -
TGCGCCAGCAGCCAAGATTTCCAGCGGGAGGTATACGAGCAGTACTTC CASSQDFQREVYEQYF TRBJ2-7 - TRBV4-3 TRBD2
TGCGCCAGCAGCTTGATGCCGGACAGGGATGCCGGGGAGCTGTTTTTT CASSLMPDRDAGELFF TRBJ2-2 - TRBV5-1 TRBD1
TGTGCCAGCAGCCGACAGGGGATCAATGAGCAGTTCTTC CASSRQGINEQFF TRBJ2-1 - TRBV2 TRBD1
TGTGCCAGTAATTCCCGGCTGGGGAATCAGCCCCAGCATTTT CASNSRLGNQPQHF TRBJ1-5 - TRBV19 -
TGTGCCAGCAGTTCCTCCCTCGGGGGCAGCTTCCCCTACGAGCAGTACTTC CASSSSLGGSFPYEQYF TRBJ2-7 - TRBV25-1 -
TGTGCCAGCAGCCTGGCAGGGCCGAACACTGAAGCTTTCTTT CASSLAGPNTEAFF TRBJ1-1 few TRBV28 -
TGCAGCGTTAAGACAGGTACCTACGAGCAGTACTTC CSVKTGTYEQYF TRBJ2-7 - TRBV29-1 -